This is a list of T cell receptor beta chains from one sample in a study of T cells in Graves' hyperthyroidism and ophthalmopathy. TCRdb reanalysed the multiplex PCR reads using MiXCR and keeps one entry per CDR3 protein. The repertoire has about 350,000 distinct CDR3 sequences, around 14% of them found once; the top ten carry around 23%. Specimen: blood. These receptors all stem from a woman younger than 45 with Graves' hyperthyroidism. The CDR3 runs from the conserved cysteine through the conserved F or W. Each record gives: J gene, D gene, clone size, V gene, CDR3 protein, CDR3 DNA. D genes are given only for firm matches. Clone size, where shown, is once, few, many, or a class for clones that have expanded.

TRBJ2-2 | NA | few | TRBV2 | CASSDLRGGSTGELFF | TGTGCCAGCAGTGACCTGAGGGGGGGCAGTACCGGGGAGCTGTTTTTT
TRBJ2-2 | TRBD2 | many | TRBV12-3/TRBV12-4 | CASSLRRKTSGREGGTGELFF | TGTGCCAGCAGTTTAAGGCGGAAGACTAGCGGGAGAGAAGGGGGCACCGGGGAGCTGTTTTTT
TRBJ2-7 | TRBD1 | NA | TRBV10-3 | CAISPTGVPEQYF | TGTGCCATCAGTCCGACAGGGGTGCCCGAGCAGTACTTC
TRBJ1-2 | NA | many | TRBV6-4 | CASSDRGPKNPLYGYTF | TGTGCCAGCAGTGACAGGGGACCTAAAAACCCCCTCTATGGCTACACCTTC
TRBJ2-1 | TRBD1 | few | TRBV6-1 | CASRDPDRETFF | TGTGCCAGCAGGGATCCGGACAGGGAAACTTTCTTC
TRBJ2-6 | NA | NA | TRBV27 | CASSREISSGANVLTF | TGTGCCAGTAGCCGCGAGATCAGCTCTGGGGCCAACGTCCTGACTTTC
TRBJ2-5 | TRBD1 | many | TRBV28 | CASSVLRGQGRYQETQYF | TGTGCCAGCAGTGTATTGCGAGGACAGGGCCGGTACCAAGAGACCCAGTACTTC
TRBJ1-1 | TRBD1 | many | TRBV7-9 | CASSFTQGAGTEAFF | TGTGCCAGCAGCTTTACCCAGGGGGCCGGGACTGAAGCTTTCTTT
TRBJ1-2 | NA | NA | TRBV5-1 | CASSLGQAQQYYGYTF | TGCGCCAGCAGCTTGGGCCAAGCCCAGCAATACTATGGCTACACCTTC
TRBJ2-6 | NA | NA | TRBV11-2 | CASSFLAGSPLGESGANVLTF | TGTGCCAGCAGCTTCCTAGCCGGCTCTCCCCTCGGAGAGTCTGGGGCCAACGTCCTAACTTTC
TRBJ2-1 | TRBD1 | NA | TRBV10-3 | CATSNSGQGAGGEQFF | TGTGCCACCTCCAACTCCGGACAGGGGGCGGGGGGTGAGCAGTTCTTC
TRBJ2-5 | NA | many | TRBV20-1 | CSARTRPAPQETQYF | TGCAGTGCTAGAACGCGACCCGCGCCCCAAGAGACCCAGTACTTC
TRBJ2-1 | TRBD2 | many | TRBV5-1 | CASSPAGGPGNEQFF | TGCGCCAGCAGCCCAGCGGGAGGGCCGGGGAATGAGCAGTTCTTC
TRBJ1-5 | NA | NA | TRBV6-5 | CASSYPQPQHF | TGTGCCAGCAGTTATCCTCAGCCCCAGCATTTT
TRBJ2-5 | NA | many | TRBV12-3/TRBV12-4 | CASSFRATETQYF | TGTGCCAGCAGTTTTCGAGCGACGGAGACCCAGTACTTC
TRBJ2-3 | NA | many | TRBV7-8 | CASSLALLATDTQYF | TGTGCCAGCAGCTTAGCGTTATTAGCGACAGATACGCAGTATTTT
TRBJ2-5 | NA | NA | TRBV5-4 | CASSLNLAGPQETQYF | TGTGCCAGCAGCTTGAATTTGGCGGGCCCCCAAGAGACCCAGTACTTC
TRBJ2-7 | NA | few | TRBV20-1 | CSAPHDRYEQYF | TGCAGTGCCCCCCACGACAGGTACGAGCAGTACTTC
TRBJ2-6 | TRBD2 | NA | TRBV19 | CASSTHPGGAGANVLTF | TGTGCCAGTAGTACCCACCCGGGAGGGGCTGGGGCCAACGTCCTGACTTTC
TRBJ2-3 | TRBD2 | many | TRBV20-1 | CSATSGTSGWAMGTDTQYF | TGCAGTGCCACCTCCGGGACTAGCGGTTGGGCCATGGGCACAGATACGCAGTATTTT
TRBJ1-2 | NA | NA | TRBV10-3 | CATARQGMVGYTF | TGTGCCACCGCTAGGCAGGGGATGGTTGGCTACACCTTC
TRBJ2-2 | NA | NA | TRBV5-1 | CASSLPGQNTGELFF | TGCGCCAGCAGCTTGCCGGGACAGAACACCGGGGAGCTGTTTTTT
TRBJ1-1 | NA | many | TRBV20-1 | CSAQKRTGNTEAFF | TGCAGTGCTCAAAAAAGGACGGGGAACACTGAAGCTTTCTTT
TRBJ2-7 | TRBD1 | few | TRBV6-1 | CASSEAPQGGTYEQYF | TGTGCCAGCAGTGAGGCCCCACAGGGGGGAACCTACGAGCAGTACTTC